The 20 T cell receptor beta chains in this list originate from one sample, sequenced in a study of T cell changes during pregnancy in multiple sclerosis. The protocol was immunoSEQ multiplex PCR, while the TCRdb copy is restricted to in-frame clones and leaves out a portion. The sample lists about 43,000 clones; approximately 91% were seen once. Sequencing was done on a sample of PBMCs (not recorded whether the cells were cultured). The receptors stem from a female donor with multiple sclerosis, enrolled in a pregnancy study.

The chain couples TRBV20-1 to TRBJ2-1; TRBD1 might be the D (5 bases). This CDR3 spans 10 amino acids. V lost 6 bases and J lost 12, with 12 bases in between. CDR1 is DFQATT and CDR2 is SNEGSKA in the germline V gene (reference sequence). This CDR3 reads CSARTNGQFF. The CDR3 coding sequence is TGCAGTGCACGGACAAACGGGCAGTTCTTC.

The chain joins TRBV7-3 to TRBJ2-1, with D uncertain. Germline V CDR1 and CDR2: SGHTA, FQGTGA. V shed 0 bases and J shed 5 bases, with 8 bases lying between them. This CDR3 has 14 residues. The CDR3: CASSLTTVDNEQFF. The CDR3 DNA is TGTGCCAGCAGCTTAACCACCGTGGACAATGAGCAGTTCTTC.

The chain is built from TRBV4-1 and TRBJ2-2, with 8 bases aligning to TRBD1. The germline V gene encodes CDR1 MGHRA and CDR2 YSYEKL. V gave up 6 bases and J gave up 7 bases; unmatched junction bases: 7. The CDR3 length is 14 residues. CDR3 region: CASRLDRVVGELFF. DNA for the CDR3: TGCGCCAGCAGGTTGGACAGGGTAGTCGGGGAGCTGTTTTTT.

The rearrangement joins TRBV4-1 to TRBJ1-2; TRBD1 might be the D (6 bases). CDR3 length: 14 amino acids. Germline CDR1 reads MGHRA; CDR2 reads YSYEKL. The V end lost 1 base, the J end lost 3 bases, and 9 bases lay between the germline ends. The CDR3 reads CASSQVSGDYGYTF. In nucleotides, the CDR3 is TGCGCCAGCAGCCAAGTCTCAGGGGACTATGGCTACACCTTC.

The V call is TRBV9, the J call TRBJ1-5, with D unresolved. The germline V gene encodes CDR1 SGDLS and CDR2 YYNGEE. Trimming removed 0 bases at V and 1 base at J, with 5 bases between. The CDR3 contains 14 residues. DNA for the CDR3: TGTGCCAGCAGCGTAGGAGGGAGCAATCAGCCCCAGCATTTT. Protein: CASSVGGSNQPQHF.

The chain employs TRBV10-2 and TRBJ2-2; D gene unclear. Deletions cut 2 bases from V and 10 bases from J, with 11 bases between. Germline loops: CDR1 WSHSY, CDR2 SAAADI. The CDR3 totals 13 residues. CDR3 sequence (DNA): TGCGCCAGCAGTGAGACTACAATACAGGAGCTGTTTTTT. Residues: CASSETTIQELFF.

The CDR3 sequence is CASSLGATGYEQYF. DNA of the CDR3: TGTGCCAGCAGCTTAGGGGCCACAGGTTACGAGCAGTACTTC. The chain combines TRBV7-9 with TRBJ2-7, with a weak D call TRBD1 (5 bases). Germline lookup yields CDR1 SEHNR and CDR2 FQNEAQ (reference sequence). V lost 1 base and J 4 bases, leaving 11 bases between the germline ends. This CDR3 comprises 14 residues.

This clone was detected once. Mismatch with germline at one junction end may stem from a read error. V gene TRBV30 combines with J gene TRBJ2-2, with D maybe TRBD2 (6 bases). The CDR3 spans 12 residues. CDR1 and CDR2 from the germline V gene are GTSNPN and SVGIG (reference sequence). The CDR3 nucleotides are TGCGGATTCGGGAGTAACACCGGGGAGCTGTTTTTT. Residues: CGFGSNTGELFF.

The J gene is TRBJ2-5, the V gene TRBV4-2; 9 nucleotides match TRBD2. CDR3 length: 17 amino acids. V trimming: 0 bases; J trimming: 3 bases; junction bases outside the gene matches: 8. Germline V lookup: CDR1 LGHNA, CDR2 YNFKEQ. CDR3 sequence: CASSQDLLAGKKETQYF. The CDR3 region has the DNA TGTGCCAGCAGCCAAGATTTGCTAGCGGGGAAAAAAGAGACCCAGTACTTC.

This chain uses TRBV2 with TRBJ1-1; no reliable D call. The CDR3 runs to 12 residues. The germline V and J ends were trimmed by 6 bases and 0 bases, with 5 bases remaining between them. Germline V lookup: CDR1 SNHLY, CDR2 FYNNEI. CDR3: CASRRLNTEAFF. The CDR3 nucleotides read TGTGCCAGCAGGCGACTGAACACTGAAGCTTTCTTT. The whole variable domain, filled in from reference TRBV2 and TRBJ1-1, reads EPEVTQTPSHQVTQMGQEVILRCVPISNHLYFYWYRQILGQKVEFLVSFYNNEISEKSEIFDDQFSVERPDGSNFTLKIRSTKLEDSAMYFCASRRLNTEAFFGQGTRLTVV.

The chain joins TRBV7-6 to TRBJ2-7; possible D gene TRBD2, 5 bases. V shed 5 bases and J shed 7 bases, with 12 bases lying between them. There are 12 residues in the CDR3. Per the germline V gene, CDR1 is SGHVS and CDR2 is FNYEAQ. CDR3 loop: CASSQPQREQYF. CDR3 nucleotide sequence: TGTGCCAGCAGCCAGCCCCAGCGGGAGCAGTACTTC.

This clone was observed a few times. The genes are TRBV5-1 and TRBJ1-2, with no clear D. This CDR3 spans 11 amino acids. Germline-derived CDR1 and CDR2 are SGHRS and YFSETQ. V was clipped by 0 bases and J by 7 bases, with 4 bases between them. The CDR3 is CASSLDGGYTF. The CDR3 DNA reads TGCGCCAGCAGCTTGGACGGTGGCTACACCTTC.

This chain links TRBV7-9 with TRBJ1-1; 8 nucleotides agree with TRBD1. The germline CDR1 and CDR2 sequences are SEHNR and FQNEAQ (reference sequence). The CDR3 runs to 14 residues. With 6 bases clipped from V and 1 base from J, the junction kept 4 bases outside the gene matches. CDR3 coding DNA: TGTGCCAGCAGACGAGGGACAGGGAACACTGAAGCTTTCTTT. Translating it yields CASRRGTGNTEAFF.

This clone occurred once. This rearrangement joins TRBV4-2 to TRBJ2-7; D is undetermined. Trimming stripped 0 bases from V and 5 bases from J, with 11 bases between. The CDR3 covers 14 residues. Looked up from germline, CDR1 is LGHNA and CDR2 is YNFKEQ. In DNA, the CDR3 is TGTGCCAGCAGCCAAGATCTCTCTCCTCACGAGCAGTACTTC. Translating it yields CASSQDLSPHEQYF.

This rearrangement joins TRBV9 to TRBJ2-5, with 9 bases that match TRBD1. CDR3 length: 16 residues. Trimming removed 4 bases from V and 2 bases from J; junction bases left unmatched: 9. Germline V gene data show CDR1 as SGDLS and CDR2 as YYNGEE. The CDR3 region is CASSSSGQGTQETQYF. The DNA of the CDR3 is TGTGCCAGCAGCTCCTCGGGACAGGGTACTCAAGAGACCCAGTACTTC.

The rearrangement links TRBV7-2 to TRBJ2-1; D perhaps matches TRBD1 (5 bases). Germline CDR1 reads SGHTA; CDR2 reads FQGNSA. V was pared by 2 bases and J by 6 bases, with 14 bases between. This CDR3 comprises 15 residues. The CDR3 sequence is CASSLFQGAPNEQFF. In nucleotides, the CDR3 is TGTGCCAGCAGCTTATTCCAGGGTGCCCCCAATGAGCAGTTCTTC.

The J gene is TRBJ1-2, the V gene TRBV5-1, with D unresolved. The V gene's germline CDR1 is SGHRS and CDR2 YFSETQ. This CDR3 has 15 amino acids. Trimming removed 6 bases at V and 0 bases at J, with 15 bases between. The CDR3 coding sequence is TGCGCCAGCAAACAGTACGATTTAGCTAACTATGGCTACACCTTC. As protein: CASKQYDLANYGYTF. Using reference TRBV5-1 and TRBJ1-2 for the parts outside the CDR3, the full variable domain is KAGVTQTPRYLIKTRGQQVTLSCSPISGHRSVSWYQQTPGQGLQFLFEYFSETQRNKGNFPGRFSGRQFSNSRSEMNVSTLELGDSALYLCASKQYDLANYGYTFGSGTRLTVV.

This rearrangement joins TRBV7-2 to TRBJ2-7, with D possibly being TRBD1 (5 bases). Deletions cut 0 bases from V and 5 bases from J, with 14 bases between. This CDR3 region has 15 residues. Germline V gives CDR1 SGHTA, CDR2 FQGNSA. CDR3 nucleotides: TGTGCCAGCAGCTTAGCTTTCGGCAGGGCCGACGAGCAGTACTTC. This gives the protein CASSLAFGRADEQYF.

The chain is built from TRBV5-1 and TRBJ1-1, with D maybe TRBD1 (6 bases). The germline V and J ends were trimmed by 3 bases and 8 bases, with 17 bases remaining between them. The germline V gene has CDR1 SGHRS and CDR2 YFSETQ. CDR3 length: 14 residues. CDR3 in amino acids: CASSYKIGGREAFF. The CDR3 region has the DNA TGCGCCAGCAGCTACAAAATAGGGGGGCGCGAAGCTTTCTTT. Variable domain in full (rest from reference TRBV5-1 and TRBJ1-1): KAGVTQTPRYLIKTRGQQVTLSCSPISGHRSVSWYQQTPGQGLQFLFEYFSETQRNKGNFPGRFSGRQFSNSRSEMNVSTLELGDSALYLCASSYKIGGREAFFGQGTRLTVV.

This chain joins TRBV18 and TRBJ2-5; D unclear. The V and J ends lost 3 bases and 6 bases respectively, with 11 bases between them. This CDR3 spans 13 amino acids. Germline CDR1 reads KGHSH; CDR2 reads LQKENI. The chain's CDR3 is CASSPLADQTQYF. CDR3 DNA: TGTGCCAGCTCACCGCTGGCTGATCAGACCCAGTACTTC.